The entry that follows covers one T cell receptor beta chain sequence. What it binds is unknown. These data originate in a study of graft-versus-host responses after intestinal transplantation. Study observations and caveats: High graft-versus-host to host-versus-graft T cell clonal ratios marked allografts of patients with graft-donor macrochimerism. Investigators detected GvH clones in recipient marrow, with some emerging earlier in ileum or blood. Early post-transplant HvG declines showed an association with peak circulating GvH clone levels.

The CDR3 has 11 residues. V lost 6 bases to trimming and J lost 7 bases, with 9 bases between them. Germline CDR1 and CDR2: MNHEY and SVGAGI. The method was immunoSEQ multiplex PCR; TCRdb's version includes in-frame clones alone and lacks a portion of them. The table has about 18,000 clones, about nine tenths seen once. The TCR was taken from a human patient who received an intestinal transplant, so some T cells may come from the graft donor. The V call is TRBV6-5, the J call TRBJ1-1, with unresolved D. The sequences come from PBMCs, collected roughly 54 weeks after transplant. The CDR3 sequence: CASRNTVEAFF. In DNA, the CDR3 is TGTGCCAGCAGAAACACGGTTGAAGCTTTCTTT.